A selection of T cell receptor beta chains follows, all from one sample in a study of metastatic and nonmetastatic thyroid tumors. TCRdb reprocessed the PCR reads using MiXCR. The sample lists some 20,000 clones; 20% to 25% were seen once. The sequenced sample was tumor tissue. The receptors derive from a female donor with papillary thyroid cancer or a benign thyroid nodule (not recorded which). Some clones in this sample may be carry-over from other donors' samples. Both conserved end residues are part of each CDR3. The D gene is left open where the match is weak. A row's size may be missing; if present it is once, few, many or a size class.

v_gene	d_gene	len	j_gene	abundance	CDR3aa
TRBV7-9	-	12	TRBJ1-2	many	CASSFNNYGYTF
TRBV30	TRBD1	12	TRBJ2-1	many	CAWNRGWDEQFF
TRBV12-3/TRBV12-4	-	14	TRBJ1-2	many	CASSFRVRAGGYTF
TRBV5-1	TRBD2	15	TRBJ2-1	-	CASSPSGTMNNEQFF
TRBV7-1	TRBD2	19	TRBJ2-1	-	CAISSDNPLAGSSYNEQFF
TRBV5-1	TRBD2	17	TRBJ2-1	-	CASSPTGTSGSGNEQFF
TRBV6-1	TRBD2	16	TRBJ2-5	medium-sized	CASSELAGEGGETQYF
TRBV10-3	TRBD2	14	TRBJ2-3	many	CAISGTSGRDTQYF
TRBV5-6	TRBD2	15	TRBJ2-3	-	CASSGGGLATDTQYF
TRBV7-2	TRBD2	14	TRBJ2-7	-	CASSLVTSGREQYF
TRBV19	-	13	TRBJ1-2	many	CASSTTQNYGYTF
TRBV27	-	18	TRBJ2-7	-	CASSLKIVQALLNYEQYF
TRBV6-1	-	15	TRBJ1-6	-	CASTRGKIENSPLHF
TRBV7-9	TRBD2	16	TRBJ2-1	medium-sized	CASSLLAGVFNNEQFF
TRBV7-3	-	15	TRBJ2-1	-	CASSNTGTPYNEQFF
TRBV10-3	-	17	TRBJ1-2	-	CAISESGTLKASYGYTF
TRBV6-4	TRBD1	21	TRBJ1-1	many	CASRPNWGQASFVGMNTEAFF
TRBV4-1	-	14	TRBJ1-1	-	CASRGILRDTEAFF
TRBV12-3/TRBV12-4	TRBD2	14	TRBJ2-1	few	CASRSEVAGIEQFF
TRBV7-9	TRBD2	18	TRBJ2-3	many	CASSLGVLAGVGTDTQYF
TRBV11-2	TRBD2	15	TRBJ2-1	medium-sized	CASSLTLAGYNEQFF
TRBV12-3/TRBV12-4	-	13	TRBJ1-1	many	CASSLYGGTEAFF
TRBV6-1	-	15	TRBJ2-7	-	CASSEVYVRSYEQYF
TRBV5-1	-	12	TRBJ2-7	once	CASSPGGGEQYF
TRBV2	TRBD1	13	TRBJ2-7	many	CASSADRRWEQYF
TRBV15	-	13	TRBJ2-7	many	CATSRELGREQYF
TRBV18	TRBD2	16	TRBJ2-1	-	CASSPRLAESNNEQFF
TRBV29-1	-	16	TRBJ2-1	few	CSAEALGVSSYNEQFF
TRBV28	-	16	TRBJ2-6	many	CASSSLSLPGANVLTF